This T cell receptor (beta chain) appears in the sequencing data of a study of shared clonotypes between healthy human individuals. Method: immunoSEQ multiplex PCR; TCRdb's copy keeps in-frame clones and lacks some. The repertoire holds over a million clones, around 78% seen once, with more than 0.45% in the top ten. Those who donated, Caucasian adults without exception, all lived in Nashville, Tennessee. With 7 bases clipped from V and 3 bases from J, the junction kept 7 bases outside the gene matches. The CDR3 consists of 13 residues. The germline V gene encodes CDR1 SQVTM and CDR2 ANQGSEA. Sequencing was carried out using memory CD4+ T cells from PBMCs. Subset here: CD45RA-negative fraction. The receptor's source is a man aged 18 to 29 in good health. Some clones in this sample may be carry-over from other donors' samples. This rearrangement joins TRBV29-1 to TRBJ2-5; 8 nucleotides match TRBD1. The CDR3 coding sequence is TGCAGCGCCGACAGGGGCGGGAAAGAGACCCAGTACTTC. The encoded protein is CSADRGGKETQYF. Supplemented by reference TRBV29-1 and TRBJ2-5, the full variable domain reads SAVISQKPSRDICQRGTSLTIQCQVDSQVTMMFWYRQQPGQSLTLIATANQGSEATYESGFVIDKFPISRPNLTFSTLTVSNMSPEDSSIYLCSADRGGKETQYFGPGTRLLVL.